One and the same sample provided the 32 T cell receptor beta chains below, sequenced in a study of identical twins. TCRdb re-analysed the 5' RACE reads in MiXCR, keeping a single row per CDR3 protein. The sample contains 250,000 or so distinct CDR3 sequences, around 8.3% of which appear only once. The same data also contributed to another study, on yellow fever vaccine responses in identical twins.

The material sequenced was CD8+ T cells sorted from blood. The receptors shown here come from a young woman in good health.

The genes are TRBV11-3 and TRBJ2-5, with 7 bases that match TRBD2. CDR1 is SGHNT and CDR2 is YENEEA in the germline V gene. Losses at the gene ends were 9 bases for V and 2 bases for J; bases not matched to a gene: 15. This CDR3 comprises 16 residues. The CDR3 DNA reads as TGTGCCAGGAACCTAATTGAGAGCGGGGCACAAGAGACCCAGTACTTC. Translating it yields CARNLIESGAQETQYF.

This clonotype was seen only a few times. The J gene is TRBJ1-1, the V gene TRBV27; D perhaps matches TRBD1 (6 bases). Trimming removed 5 bases from V and 0 bases from J, with 16 bases in between. The V gene's germline CDR1 is MNHEY and CDR2 SMNVEV (reference sequence). The CDR3 runs to 16 residues. CDR3 amino acids: CASSPGQRIMNTEAFF. The CDR3 DNA reads as TGTGCCAGCAGTCCCGGACAGCGTATAATGAACACTGAAGCTTTCTTT.

This clonotype has just a few counts. This sequence joins TRBV6-2 or TRBV6-3 and TRBJ2-7; a weak D match, TRBD2 (5 bases). CDR1 MNHEY and CDR2 SVGEGT come from the germline V gene. This CDR3 has 15 amino acids. V gave up 0 bases and J gave up 4 bases, with 13 bases separating them. The CDR3 loop is CASSYSSTGVYEQYF. The CDR3 nucleotides are TGTGCCAGCAGTTACTCCTCGACCGGGGTTTACGAGCAGTACTTC.

This clonotype was picked up a small number of times. V and J are TRBV29-1 and TRBJ1-2, with D unclear. Trimming cost V 7 bases and J 3 bases, with 9 bases left between them. Germline V gene data show CDR1 as SQVTM and CDR2 as ANQGSEA. CDR3 length: 11 amino acids. This chain's CDR3 is CSAAEYYGYTF. The DNA of the CDR3 is TGCAGCGCCGCGGAGTACTATGGCTACACCTTC.

This clonotype has only a few counts. This chain links TRBV6-1 with TRBJ2-1; TRBD2 matches at 7 bases. Per germline, CDR1 MNHNS and CDR2 SASEGT. This CDR3 region has 16 residues. With 6 bases clipped from V and 0 bases from J, the junction kept 8 bases outside the gene matches. The CDR3 coding sequence is TGTGCCAGCAGCTCCCAGCGGGAAAGCTCCTACAATGAGCAGTTCTTC. Amino acid sequence: CASSSQRESSYNEQFF.

This clonotype was seen a handful of times. The chain is built from TRBV20-1 and TRBJ2-7, with D possibly being TRBD2 (7 bases). This CDR3 has 15 amino acids. Per the germline V gene, CDR1 is DFQATT and CDR2 is SNEGSKA (reference sequence). V gave up 5 bases and J gave up 5 bases, with 22 bases separating them. The CDR3 region has the DNA TGCAGTGCTCTCCCCCGGGGGGCGTCGCGGGACGAGCAGTACTTC. Protein product: CSALPRGASRDEQYF.

This rearrangement joins TRBV4-3 to TRBJ2-7; D uncertain. Germline CDR1 LGHNA, CDR2 YSLEER. V shed 0 bases and J shed 2 bases, with 11 bases lying between them. The CDR3 has 15 residues. The CDR3 coding sequence is TGCGCCAGCAGCCAAGATGGAAGATCCACCTACGAGCAGTACTTC. Translation gives CASSQDGRSTYEQYF.

In this sample, this clonotype turned up many times. The genes are TRBV7-9 and TRBJ2-1, with D possibly TRBD2 on 6 matching bases. Germline CDR1 is SEHNR and CDR2 is FQNEAQ (reference sequence). With 5 bases removed from V and 1 base from J, the gap between germline ends came to 12 bases. The CDR3 covers 15 residues. The CDR3 loop reads CASSQAGSSYNEQFF. The CDR3 DNA is TGTGCCAGCAGCCAGGCGGGGAGTTCCTACAATGAGCAGTTCTTC.

The V and J genes are TRBV20-1 and TRBJ2-7, with 11 bases lining up with TRBD2. There are 17 residues in the CDR3. V was clipped by 3 bases and J by 0 bases; unmatched bases: 10. Per germline, CDR1 DFQATT and CDR2 SNEGSKA (reference sequence). The CDR3 reads CSASSLSSGGISYEQYF. The CDR3 bases are TGCAGTGCTAGTAGTCTGTCTAGCGGGGGGATCTCCTACGAGCAGTACTTC.

The gene calls are TRBV6-6 and TRBJ2-5, with 9 bases aligning to TRBD2. The germline V gene encodes CDR1 MNHNY and CDR2 SVGAGI (reference sequence). J gave up 0 bases and V 5 bases, and 10 bases lay outside the gene matches. The CDR3 runs to 17 residues. The CDR3 protein is CASSITSGPPYQETQYF. Here the CDR3 DNA reads TGTGCCAGCAGTATTACTAGCGGGCCACCCTACCAAGAGACCCAGTACTTC.

The V call is TRBV7-3, the J call TRBJ2-3, with TRBD2 identical over 10 bases. V gave up 3 bases and J gave up 0 bases; unmatched junction bases: 0. CDR3 length: 15 amino acids. Germline assignment: CDR1 SGHTA and CDR2 FQGTGA. This CDR3 is CASSFSGGSTDTQYF. DNA for the CDR3: TGTGCCAGCAGCTTTAGCGGGGGGAGCACAGATACGCAGTATTTT.

The chain uses TRBV20-1 and TRBJ2-7, with 10 nucleotides matching TRBD1. In germline, CDR1 is DFQATT, CDR2 SNEGSKA (reference sequence). Trimming took 6 bases from V and 4 from J; bases not matched to a gene: 12. There are 15 residues in the CDR3. Here the CDR3 reads CSAYHRDRGDYEQYF. DNA of the CDR3: TGCAGTGCCTATCATCGGGACAGGGGTGATTACGAGCAGTACTTC.

This clonotype came up a few times. V is TRBV29-1 and J is TRBJ2-2; weak D call: TRBD1 (5 bases). Germline V gene data show CDR1 as SQVTM and CDR2 as ANQGSEA. V lost 7 bases, J lost 7 bases, and 16 bases lay in between. The CDR3 extends over 13 amino acids. The CDR3 sequence is CSAPDSLGGELFF. CDR3 nucleotide sequence: TGCAGCGCCCCAGACAGCCTTGGCGGGGAGCTGTTTTTT.

J is TRBJ1-1 and V is TRBV7-2; 8 nucleotides match TRBD1. Germline trimming cut 6 bases from V and 10 bases from J; bases unmatched to any gene: 13. Per germline, CDR1 SGHTA and CDR2 FQGNSA. The CDR3 contains 14 residues. The CDR3 region is CASRITGDRLSAFF. Written as DNA, the CDR3 is TGTGCCAGCAGGATAACCGGGGACAGGCTTTCAGCTTTCTTT.

This sequence joins TRBV20-1 and TRBJ2-7, with 8 bases that match TRBD1. The CDR3 has 16 residues. With V trimmed by 0 bases and J by 0 bases, 7 bases remained unmatched. Germline V gene data show CDR1 as DFQATT and CDR2 as SNEGSKA (reference sequence). The CDR3 protein is CSARDLDRVSSYEQYF. DNA of the CDR3: TGCAGTGCTAGAGATCTGGACAGGGTATCCTCCTACGAGCAGTACTTC.

This clonotype came up a few times. The junction differs from germline at one of its ends, possibly a read error. The chain combines TRBV7-7 with TRBJ2-1, with a weak D call TRBD2 (6 bases). The V gene's germline CDR1 is SSHAT and CDR2 FNYEAQ (reference sequence). This CDR3 comprises 14 residues. Here the CDR3 reads CASSPGVLGNEQFF. The DNA of the CDR3 is TGTGCTAGCAGCCCGGGGGTCTTGGGAAATGAGCAGTTCTTC. Filled out from reference TRBV7-7 and TRBJ2-1, the complete variable domain reads GAGVSQSPRYKVTKRGQDVTLRCDPISSHATLYWYQQALGQGPEFLTYFNYEAQPDKSGLPSDRFSAERPEGSISTLTIQRTEQRDSAMYRCASSPGVLGNEQFFGPGTRLTVL.

This clonotype was counted ten times or more. The chain carries TRBV15 and TRBJ2-3; TRBD1 is a possible D gene (5 bases). The V end was cut by 0 bases, the J end by 1 base, with 11 bases between. The CDR3 contains 16 residues. Per the germline V gene, CDR1 is LNHNV and CDR2 is YYDKDF (reference sequence). CDR3 bases: TGTGCCACCAGCAGAGAAAGGGGTGGAGGCACAGATACGCAGTATTTT. It codes for CATSRERGGGTDTQYF.

The V gene is TRBV7-2, the J gene TRBJ2-1, with D possibly matching TRBD1 (5 bases). Germline V gene sequence: CDR1 SGHTA, CDR2 FQGNSA. V was shortened by 8 bases and J by 4 bases, with 6 bases between the two germline ends. CDR3 length: 11 residues. CDR3 amino acids: CASGAYNEQFF. The CDR3 DNA sequence: TGTGCCAGCGGGGCATACAATGAGCAGTTCTTC.

This clonotype was counted only a few times. The V and J genes are TRBV27 and TRBJ2-7; D not certain. V lost 6 bases and J 3 bases, leaving 9 bases between the germline ends. CDR3 length: 12 residues. Germline V CDR1 and CDR2: MNHEY, SMNVEV (reference sequence). CDR3 in amino acids: CASRESHYEQYF. The CDR3 coding sequence is TGTGCCAGCAGGGAGTCCCACTACGAGCAGTACTTC.

In its sample, this clonotype was seen many times. V gene TRBV4-1 combines with J gene TRBJ2-7; D call uncertain. The V gene's germline CDR1 is MGHRA and CDR2 YSYEKL. This CDR3 contains 11 residues. V was cut by 0 bases and J by 9 bases, with 6 bases left in between. The CDR3 DNA follows: TGCGCCAGCAGCCAAGATATGCGGCAGTACTTC. Translating it yields CASSQDMRQYF.

The rearrangement links TRBV27 to TRBJ1-5, with D uncertain. The V end lost 6 bases, the J end lost 3 bases, and 12 bases lay between the germline ends. Per the germline V gene, CDR1 is MNHEY and CDR2 is SMNVEV (reference sequence). The length of the CDR3 is 14 residues. This CDR3 is CASRINRYNQPQHF. CDR3 DNA: TGTGCCAGCAGGATTAACAGATACAATCAGCCCCAGCATTTT.

The chain employs TRBV14 and TRBJ2-7; 10 positions match TRBD1. Germline CDR1 reads SGHDN; CDR2 reads FVKESK. The CDR3 length is 16 residues. Germline trimming cut 2 bases from V and 3 bases from J; bases unmatched to any gene: 7. CDR3 coding DNA: TGTGCCAGCAGCCAACAAGGGACAGGGGCCCTCTACGAGCAGTACTTC. Translated: CASSQQGTGALYEQYF.

This clonotype has more than one count but fewer than ten. This chain joins TRBV6-6 and TRBJ1-5, with no clear D. Germline V gene sequence: CDR1 MNHNY, CDR2 SVGAGI (reference sequence). The CDR3 is made up of 13 amino acids. The ends were cut back, 4 bases at V and 3 bases at J, with 7 bases in the middle. The CDR3 region is CASSWEDNQPQHF. In nucleotides, the CDR3 is TGTGCCAGCAGTTGGGAGGACAATCAGCCCCAGCATTTT.

The CDR3 reads CASSQRWGEQYF. The CDR3 DNA reads as TGTGCCAGCAGCCAACGGTGGGGGGAGCAGTACTTC. The chain employs TRBV7-9 and TRBJ2-7, with D perhaps matching TRBD1 or TRBD2 (5 bases each). This CDR3 is 12 amino acids long. The V end was cut by 5 bases, the J end by 7 bases, with 12 bases between. The V gene's germline CDR1 is SEHNR and CDR2 FQNEAQ (reference sequence).

The chain links TRBV7-9 to TRBJ2-5; D call uncertain. V was trimmed by 5 bases and J by 2 bases, leaving 9 bases between them. The CDR3 has 13 residues. CDR1 is SEHNR and CDR2 is FQNEAQ in the germline V gene (reference sequence). This CDR3 reads CASSPSGQETQYF. DNA of the CDR3: TGTGCCAGCAGCCCGTCCGGTCAAGAGACCCAGTACTTC.

This clonotype came up a few times. This chain connects TRBV6-2 or TRBV6-3 to TRBJ2-5, with 8 bases fitting TRBD1. After removal of 3 bases from V and 2 bases from J, the junction contained 11 bases not matched to a gene. The CDR3 is made up of 17 amino acids. Germline CDR1 and CDR2: MNHEY and SVGEGT. The CDR3: CASSYFTLGTGQETQYF. In DNA, the CDR3 is TGTGCCAGCAGTTATTTTACCCTGGGGACAGGACAAGAGACCCAGTACTTC.

This clonotype was seen more than once but under ten times. The chain has TRBV28 and TRBJ2-2; 7 bases are a match to TRBD1. Germline CDR1 is MDHEN and CDR2 is SYDVKM. V lost 6 bases, J lost 1 base, and 5 bases stayed unmatched. The CDR3 extends over 15 amino acids. The CDR3 DNA reads TGTGCCAGCAGGACCTGGACAGGGAACACCGGGGAGCTGTTTTTT. The encoded protein is CASRTWTGNTGELFF.

There are many counts of this clonotype. V is TRBV28 and J is TRBJ2-7, with D maybe TRBD2 (5 bases). The V gene lost 6 bases and the J gene lost 6 bases, with 15 bases spanning the gap. Germline CDR1 and CDR2: MDHEN and SYDVKM. The CDR3 is made up of 13 amino acids. The CDR3 DNA reads as TGTGCCAGCAGCGTAACGGAGGTCGGCGAGCAGTACTTC. Protein: CASSVTEVGEQYF.

Only a few counts were recorded for this clonotype. A read error may account for a junction end that differs from germline. The V and J genes are TRBV7-9 and TRBJ2-7; maybe TRBD1 (6 bases). This CDR3 contains 13 residues. CDR1 is SEHNR, CDR2 FQNEAQ, per germline (reference sequence). In DNA, the CDR3 is TGTGCCAGCAGCTTAGTGGGTGTCGAGGACAGCTGCTTC. Its translation is CASSLVGVEDSCF.

Worth noting for this clonotype: At one of its ends the junction is not consistent with the germline gene, which may arise from a read error. The rearrangement links TRBV27 to TRBJ2-7, with D unclear. Germline CDR1 reads MNHEY; CDR2 reads SMNVEV (reference sequence). This CDR3 has 13 residues. The CDR3 region is CASSLVGGYGQYF. DNA for the CDR3: TGTGCCAGCAGTTTGGTGGGCGGCTACGGGCAGTACTTC.

V gene TRBV6-2 or TRBV6-3 combines with J gene TRBJ2-7, with a possible D match to TRBD1 (6 bases). Deletions cut 2 bases from V and 7 bases from J, with 18 bases between. Looked up from germline, CDR1 is MNHEY and CDR2 is SVGEGT. CDR3 length: 15 amino acids. The CDR3 coding sequence is TGTGCCAGCAGTTACGTGTCTTGGGGGCCGGAGGAGCAGTACTTC. Translating gives CASSYVSWGPEEQYF.

In the case of this clonotype: A much more abundant neighbour one base away suggests this may be a read error. The chain uses TRBV7-2 and TRBJ2-7; possible D gene TRBD2, 7 bases. The germline CDR1 and CDR2 sequences are SGHTA and FQGNSA. The CDR3 is made up of 17 amino acids. The V and J ends lost 1 base and 2 bases respectively, with 18 bases between them. CDR3 in DNA: TGTGCCAGCAGCTTAGGTTGGGCGGGGGCCAATCCCTACGAGCAGTACTTC. Translated: CASSLGWAGANPYEQYF.